The entry below gives a single TCR beta chain sequence along with its context. These data originate in a study of blood T cell repertoires in COVID-19. For the study at large: Nucleic acid was either cDNA or gDNA, and it came from T cells, B-cell-depleted T cells, or PBMCs.

Assay used: immunoSEQ multiplex PCR; TCRdb lists only in-frame clones, some missing. The sample carries about 190,000 clones, around nine tenths recorded once. The clonotype was recovered from a woman under 30 who had recovered from COVID-19. Source material: peripheral blood.

The CDR3 bases are TGTGCCAGCAGCCCGGGACTAGCGGGAGGCCTAGCCAAAAACATTCAGTACTTC. Encoded protein: CASSPGLAGGLAKNIQYF. The chain couples TRBV11-3 to TRBJ2-4; 15 positions match TRBD2. This CDR3 has 18 residues. The trim removed 5 bases at V and 0 bases at J, leaving 5 bases unmatched. Germline V gene lookup returns CDR1 SGHNT and CDR2 YENEEA.